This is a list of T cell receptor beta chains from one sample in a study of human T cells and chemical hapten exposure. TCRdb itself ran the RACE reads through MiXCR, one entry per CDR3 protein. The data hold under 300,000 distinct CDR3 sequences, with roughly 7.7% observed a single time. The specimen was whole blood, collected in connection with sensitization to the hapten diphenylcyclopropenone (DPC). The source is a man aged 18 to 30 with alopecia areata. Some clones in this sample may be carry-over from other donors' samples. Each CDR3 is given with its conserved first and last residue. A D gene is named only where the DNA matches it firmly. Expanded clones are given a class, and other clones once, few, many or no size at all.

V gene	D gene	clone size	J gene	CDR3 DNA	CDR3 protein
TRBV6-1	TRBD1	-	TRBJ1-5	TGTGCCAGCAGGCTCTCGAGAATAGGGACAGGGACCAGCCAGCCCCAGCATTTT	CASRLSRIGTGTSQPQHF
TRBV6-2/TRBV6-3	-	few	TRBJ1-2	TGTGCCAGCAGTTCTTCCGACAGCTATGGCTACACCTTC	CASSSSDSYGYTF
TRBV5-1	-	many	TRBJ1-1	TGCGCCAGCAGCGCGGACCTGAACACTGAAGCTTTCTTT	CASSADLNTEAFF
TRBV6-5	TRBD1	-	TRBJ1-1	TGTGCCAGCAGAGTGAACAGGGGAGTGAACACTGAAGCTTTCTTT	CASRVNRGVNTEAFF
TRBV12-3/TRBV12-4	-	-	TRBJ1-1	TGTGCCTGCAGCCCGTGGGGCCAATTTAGCACTGAAGCTTTCTTT	CACSPWGQFSTEAFF
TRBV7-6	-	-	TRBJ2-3	TGTGCCAGCAGCCCACGCTCCTTTTTCGAAGATACGCAGTATTTT	CASSPRSFFEDTQYF
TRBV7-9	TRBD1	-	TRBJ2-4	TGTGCCAGCAAGGTCTGGACAGGGGAGAACATTCAGTACTTC	CASKVWTGENIQYF
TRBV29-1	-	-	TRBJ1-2	TGCAGCGTTGAATACGGCTATGGCTACACCTTC	CSVEYGYGYTF
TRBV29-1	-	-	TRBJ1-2	TGCAGCGTAACAGCGTCCTCTGGCTACACCTTC	CSVTASSGYTF
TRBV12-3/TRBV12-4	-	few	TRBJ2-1	TGTGCCAGCAGTTTCGGGCAGGGCAGGCGCGAGCAGTTCTTC	CASSFGQGRREQFF
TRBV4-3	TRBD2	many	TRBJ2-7	TGCGCCAGCAGCCAAGATTCTAGCGGATTGTACGAGCAGTACTTC	CASSQDSSGLYEQYF
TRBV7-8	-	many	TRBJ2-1	TGTGCCAGCAGGCAGGGCTCCTACAATGAGCAGTTCTTC	CASRQGSYNEQFF
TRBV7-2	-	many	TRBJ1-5	TGTGCCAGCAGCTTCGCGGGTCAGCCCCAGCATTTT	CASSFAGQPQHF
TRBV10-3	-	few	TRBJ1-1	TGTGCCATCAGTAGTCCGGGACCAGTCGAAGCTTTCTTT	CAISSPGPVEAFF
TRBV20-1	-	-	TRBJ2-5	TGCAGTGCCTCCCCTGGGGGGCAGGAGACCCAGTACTTC	CSASPGGQETQYF
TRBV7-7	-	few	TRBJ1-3	TGTGCCAGCAGCTTAGAGGTAGTCCCTAGCTCTGGAAACACCATATATTTT	CASSLEVVPSSGNTIYF
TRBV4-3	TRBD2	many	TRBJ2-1	TGCGCCAGCAGCCAGATTAGCGGGGGGGCTGGCAATGAGCAGTTCTTC	CASSQISGGAGNEQFF
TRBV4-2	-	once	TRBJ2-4	TGTGCCAGCAGCCAAGGGAAGAGGCCGGTATACTTC	CASSQGKRPVYF